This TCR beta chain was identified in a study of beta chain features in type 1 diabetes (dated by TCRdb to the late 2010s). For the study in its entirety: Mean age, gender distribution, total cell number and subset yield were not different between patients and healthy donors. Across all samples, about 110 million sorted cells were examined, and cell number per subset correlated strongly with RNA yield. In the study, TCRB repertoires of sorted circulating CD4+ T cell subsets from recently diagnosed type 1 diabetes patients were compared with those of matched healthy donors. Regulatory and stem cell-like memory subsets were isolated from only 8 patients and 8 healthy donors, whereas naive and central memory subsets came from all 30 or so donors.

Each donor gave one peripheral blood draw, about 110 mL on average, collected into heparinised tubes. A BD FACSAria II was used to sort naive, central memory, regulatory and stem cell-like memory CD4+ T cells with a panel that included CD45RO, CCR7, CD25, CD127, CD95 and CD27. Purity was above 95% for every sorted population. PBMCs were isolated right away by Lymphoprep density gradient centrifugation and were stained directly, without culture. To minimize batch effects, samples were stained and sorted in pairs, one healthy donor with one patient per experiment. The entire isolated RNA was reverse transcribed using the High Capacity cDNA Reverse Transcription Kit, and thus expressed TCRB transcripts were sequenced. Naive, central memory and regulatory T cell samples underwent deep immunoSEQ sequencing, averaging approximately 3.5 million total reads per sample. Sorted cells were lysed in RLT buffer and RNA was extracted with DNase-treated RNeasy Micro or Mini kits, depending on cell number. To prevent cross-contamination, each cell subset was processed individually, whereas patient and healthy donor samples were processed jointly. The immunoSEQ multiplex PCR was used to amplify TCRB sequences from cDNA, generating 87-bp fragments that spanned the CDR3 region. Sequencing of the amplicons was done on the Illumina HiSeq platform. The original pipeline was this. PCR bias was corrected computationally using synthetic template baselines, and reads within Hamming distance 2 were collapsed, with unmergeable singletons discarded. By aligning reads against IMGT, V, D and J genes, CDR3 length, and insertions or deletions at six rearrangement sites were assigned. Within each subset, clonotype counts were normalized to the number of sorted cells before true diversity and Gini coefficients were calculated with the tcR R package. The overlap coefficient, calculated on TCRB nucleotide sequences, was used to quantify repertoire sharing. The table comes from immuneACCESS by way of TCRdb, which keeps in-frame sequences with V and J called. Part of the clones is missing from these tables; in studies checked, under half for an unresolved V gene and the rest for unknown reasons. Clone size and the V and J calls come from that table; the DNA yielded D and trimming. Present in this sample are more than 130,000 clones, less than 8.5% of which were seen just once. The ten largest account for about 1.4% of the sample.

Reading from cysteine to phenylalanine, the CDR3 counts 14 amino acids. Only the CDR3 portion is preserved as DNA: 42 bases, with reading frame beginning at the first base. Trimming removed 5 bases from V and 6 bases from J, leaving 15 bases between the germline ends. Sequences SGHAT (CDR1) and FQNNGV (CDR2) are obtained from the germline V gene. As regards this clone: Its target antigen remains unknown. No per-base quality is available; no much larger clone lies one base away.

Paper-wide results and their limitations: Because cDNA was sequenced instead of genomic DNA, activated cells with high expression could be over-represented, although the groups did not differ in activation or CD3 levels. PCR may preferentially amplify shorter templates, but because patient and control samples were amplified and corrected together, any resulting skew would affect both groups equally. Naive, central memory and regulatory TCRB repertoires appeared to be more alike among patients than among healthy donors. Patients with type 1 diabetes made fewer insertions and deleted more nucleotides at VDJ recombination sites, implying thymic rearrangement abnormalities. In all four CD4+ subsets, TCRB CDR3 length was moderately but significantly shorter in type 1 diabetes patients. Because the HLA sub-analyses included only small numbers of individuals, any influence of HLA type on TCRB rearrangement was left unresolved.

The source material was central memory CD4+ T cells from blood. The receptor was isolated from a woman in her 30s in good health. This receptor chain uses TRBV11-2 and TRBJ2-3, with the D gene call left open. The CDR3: CASSLAATWDTQYF. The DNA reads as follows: TGTGCCAGCAGCCTCGCGGCGACTTGGGATACGCAGTATTTT.